One T cell receptor beta chain is described in this entry. The target antigen is unknown. The sample comes from a study of shared clonotypes between healthy human individuals. Notes on the study in general: Sampling used blood alone; tissue repertoires probably differ.

The repertoire was sequenced with immunoSEQ multiplex PCR; TCRdb's copy has only in-frame clones and lacks some. The sample has some 350,000 clones, about 74% seen once. This CDR3 has 14 amino acids. Germline CDR1 reads SGHTA; CDR2 reads FQGNSA. The V end was cut by 6 bases, the J end by 8 bases, with 17 bases between. This sequence originates from a man in his thirties or forties in good health. The sequenced material came from memory CD4+ T cells sorted from blood. The subset is: CD45RA-negative fraction. V is TRBV7-2 and J is TRBJ1-3; tentatively, D is TRBD1 (5 bases). DNA for the CDR3: TGTGCCAGCAGTTACCCGGGACGGCCAGACACCATATATTTT. This gives the protein CASSYPGRPDTIYF.